The T cell receptor (beta chain) under discussion was sequenced for a study of T cell responses to AZD1222 COVID-19 vaccine. V shed 5 bases and J shed 6 bases, with 7 bases lying between them. The CDR3 consists of 12 residues. The germline V gene has CDR1 SEHNR and CDR2 FQNEAQ (reference sequence). Profiled with immunoSEQ multiplex PCR; TCRdb holds only in-frame clones, not every one. The data show over 100,000 clones, with approximately 86% seen just once and about 13% held by the top ten. The sequence was collected from an adult in good health. J is TRBJ1-4 and V is TRBV7-9; D not certain. Specimen: peripheral blood, collected on day 0 of MenACWY control vaccination. The CDR3 nucleotides read TGTGCCAGCAGCGCGTGGCATGAAAAACTGTTTTTT. Translation gives CASSAWHEKLFF.